This T cell receptor (beta chain) was obtained from a study of cytomegalovirus exposure and HLA in healthy donors. Whole-study findings and limits: Most subjects had HLA-A and HLA-B alleles reportedly predicted accurately by TCR beta sequences. Most TCR sequences showed up rarely, but some public TCRs showed up in many donors. Segments of the TCR beta V type were, in most cases, productive about 90% or about 30% of the time in an earlier analysis. One variant, a missense change in DCLRE1C, was linked in a later analysis to TCR beta V- and J-gene trimming.

The study ran its PCR with 60 Vbeta and 13 Jbeta primers. TCRdb's table, derived via immunoSEQ multiplex PCR, lists solely in-frame clones and lacks some. The table shows 130,000 or so clones, with about three quarters occurring only once. As concerns this clone: The antigen remains undetermined.

The sequence came from a woman younger than 30 in good health and CMV-seronegative. Sequencing was done on a sample of PBMCs.

CDR3 sequence reads: CSVDPGGNEQFF. CDR3 DNA: TGCAGCGTTGACCCGGGGGGGAATGAGCAGTTCTTC. The gene calls are TRBV29-1 and TRBJ2-1; 8 bases map to TRBD2. Germline lookup yields CDR1 SQVTM and CDR2 ANQGSEA. The trim removed 3 bases at V and 7 bases at J, leaving 2 bases unmatched. The CDR3 has 12 residues.